Presented here are 10 T cell receptor beta chains from one specimen sequenced in a study of blood T cell repertoires in COVID-19. The table came from immunoSEQ multiplex PCR; TCRdb's copy has only in-frame clones and leaves some out. The sample shows hundreds of thousands of clones, roughly 89% of them seen only once. Sequencing input: peripheral blood. These receptors came from a woman aged 30 to 39 with acute or convalescent COVID-19.

The V and J genes are TRBV5-5 and TRBJ2-5; D might be TRBD1 (6 bases). CDR1 and CDR2 from the germline V gene are SGHKS and YYEKEE (reference sequence). The germline V and J ends were trimmed by 4 bases and 2 bases, with 12 bases remaining between them. This CDR3 spans 14 amino acids. Here the CDR3 reads CASSPRQAQETQYF. The CDR3 bases are TGTGCCAGCAGCCCTCGACAGGCGCAAGAGACCCAGTACTTC.

J is TRBJ2-7 and V is TRBV15; 10 bases agree with TRBD1. Germline lookup yields CDR1 LNHNV and CDR2 YYDKDF (reference sequence). Trimming at V came to 1 base and at J to 3 bases, leaving 6 bases not matched to a gene. The CDR3 length is 16 residues. The CDR3 nucleotides are TGTGCCACCAGCAGAGGGGGGGACAGGGGCAACTACGAGCAGTACTTC. Protein: CATSRGGDRGNYEQYF. Looking up the rest from reference TRBV15 and TRBJ2-7 gives the full variable domain: DAMVIQNPRYQVTQFGKPVTLSCSQTLNHNVMYWYQQKSSQAPKLLFHYYDKDFNNEADTPDNFQSRRPNTSFCFLDIRSPGLGDTAMYLCATSRGGDRGNYEQYFGPGTRLTVT.

Notes on this clone: The same CDR3 can be traced to other DNA sequences in this sample. The chain links TRBV9 to TRBJ1-1; D gene ambiguous. Germline-derived CDR1 and CDR2 are SGDLS and YYNGEE. Trimming stripped 2 bases from V and 2 bases from J, with 7 bases between. This CDR3 region has 13 residues. The CDR3, as DNA: TGTGCCAGCAGCGTCTCTCCTAACACTGAAGCTTTCTTT. It encodes CASSVSPNTEAFF.

The rearrangement joins TRBV6-5 to TRBJ2-4; a weak D match, TRBD2 (6 bases). V was trimmed by 6 bases and J by 0 bases, leaving 12 bases between them. CDR1 MNHEY and CDR2 SVGAGI come from the germline V gene. The CDR3 loop spans 15 amino acids. CDR3 nucleotide sequence: TGTGCCAGCAGATCGGCGGGGATAGCCAAAAACATTCAGTACTTC. This sequence encodes CASRSAGIAKNIQYF.

This clone was observed once. The chain is built from TRBV4-2 and TRBJ1-4; the match to TRBD1 covers 11 bases. The CDR3 consists of 17 residues. CDR1 and CDR2 (germline): LGHNA, YNFKEQ. J lost 6 bases, V lost 4 bases, and 10 bases had no gene match. In nucleotides, the CDR3 is TGTGCCAGCAGCCCCCTAGGGACAGGGGGATTGGATGAAAAACTGTTTTTT. This codes for CASSPLGTGGLDEKLFF.

The chain couples TRBV29-1 to TRBJ1-1; 11 positions agree with TRBD1. V gave up 7 bases and J gave up 0 bases; unmatched junction bases: 7. The germline V gene has CDR1 SQVTM and CDR2 ANQGSEA. The CDR3 covers 15 residues. The CDR3 loop reads CSARDRGIMNTEAFF. As DNA, the CDR3 is TGCAGCGCCCGGGACAGGGGGATTATGAACACTGAAGCTTTCTTT.

The chain combines TRBV5-8 with TRBJ2-7; possibly TRBD2 for D (6 bases). CDR3 length: 14 amino acids. The ends were cut back, 4 bases at V and 2 bases at J, with 13 bases in the middle. Per germline, CDR1 SGHTS and CDR2 YDEGEE. Here the CDR3 reads CASSPWGGAYEQYF. The CDR3 nucleotides read TGTGCCAGCAGCCCCTGGGGCGGGGCCTACGAGCAGTACTTC.

This clone occurred many times. Other DNA sequences in this specimen translate into the identical CDR3. The V gene is TRBV3-1 (or the pseudogene TRBV3-2), the J gene TRBJ2-7; maybe TRBD1 (5 bases). Deletions cut 3 bases from V and 2 bases from J, with 8 bases between. This CDR3 is 13 amino acids long. Germline assignment: CDR1 LGHDT and CDR2 YNNKEL (reference sequence). In DNA form, the CDR3 reads TGTGCCAGCAGCCACTCAGGGCCCTACGAGCAGTACTTC. It is translated as CASSHSGPYEQYF.

This sequence joins TRBV12-3 or TRBV12-4 and TRBJ2-7, with 7 bases lining up with TRBD2. The CDR3 covers 12 residues. J lost 7 bases, V lost 3 bases, and 3 bases had no gene match. CDR3 sequence reads: CASSFSGREQYF. DNA of the CDR3: TGTGCCAGCAGTTTTTCCGGGAGGGAGCAGTACTTC.

This sequence joins TRBV13 and TRBJ2-1, with 14 bases identical to TRBD2. The germline gives CDR1 PRHDT, CDR2 FYEKMQ (reference sequence). The V and J ends lost 6 bases and 1 base, in that order; junction bases with no gene match: 14. The CDR3 runs 20 residues. In DNA, the CDR3 is TGTGCCAGCAGTTCAGCTTCCGGGACTAGCGGGGGTGGGTCCTACAATGAGCAGTTCTTC. This sequence encodes CASSSASGTSGGGSYNEQFF.